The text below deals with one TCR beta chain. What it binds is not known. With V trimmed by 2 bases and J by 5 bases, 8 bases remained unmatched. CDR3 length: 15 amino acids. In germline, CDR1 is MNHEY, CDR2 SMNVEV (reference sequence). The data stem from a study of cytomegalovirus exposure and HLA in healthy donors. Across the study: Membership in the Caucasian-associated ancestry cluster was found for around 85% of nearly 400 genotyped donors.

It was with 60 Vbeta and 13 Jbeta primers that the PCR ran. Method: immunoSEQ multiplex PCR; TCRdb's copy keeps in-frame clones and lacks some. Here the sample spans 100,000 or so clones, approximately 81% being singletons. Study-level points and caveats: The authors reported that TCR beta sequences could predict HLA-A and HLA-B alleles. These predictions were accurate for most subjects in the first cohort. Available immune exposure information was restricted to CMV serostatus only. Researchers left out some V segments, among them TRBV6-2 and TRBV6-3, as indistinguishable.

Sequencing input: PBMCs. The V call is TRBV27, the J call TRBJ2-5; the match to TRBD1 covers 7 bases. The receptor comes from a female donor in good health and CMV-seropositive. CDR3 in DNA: TGTGCCAGCAGTTTAGAGGGGGCCCGCCAGGAGACCCAGTACTTC. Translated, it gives CASSLEGARQETQYF.